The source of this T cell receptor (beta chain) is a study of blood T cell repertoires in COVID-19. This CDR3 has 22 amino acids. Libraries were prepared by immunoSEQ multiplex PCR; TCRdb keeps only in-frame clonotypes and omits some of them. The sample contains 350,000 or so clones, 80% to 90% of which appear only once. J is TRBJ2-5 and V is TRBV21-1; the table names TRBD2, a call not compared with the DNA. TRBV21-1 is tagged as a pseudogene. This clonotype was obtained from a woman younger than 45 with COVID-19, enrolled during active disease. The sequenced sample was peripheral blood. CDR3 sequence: CASSITHQSSQREGLPQETQYF. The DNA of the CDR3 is TGTGCCAGCAGCATAACCCATCAAAGTTCTCAGCGGGAGGGTCTCCCTCAAGAGACCCAGTACTTC.